This entry features one T cell receptor beta chain sequence. This sample stems from a study of control samples from healthy donors and cancer patients. This CDR3 has 16 residues. Trimming took 5 bases from V and 1 from J, leaving 18 bases between them. The germline V gene encodes CDR1 LNHDA and CDR2 SQIVND (reference sequence). Profiling relied on immunoSEQ multiplex PCR, and the TCRdb table lists in-frame clones only, not all of them. Of approximately 86,000 clones listed, around 85% are singletons. The source material was blood. The receptor was derived from a woman aged 40 to 50 in good health. The J gene is TRBJ2-7, the V gene TRBV19; D perhaps matches TRBD1 (5 bases). The CDR3 DNA reads as TGTGCCAGTAGTCCCCCAACCCGACAGCATTCCTACGAGCAGTACTTC. This sequence encodes CASSPPTRQHSYEQYF.